One sample yielded the 7 T cell receptor beta chains listed below, sequenced in a study of spatial heterogeneity in lung cancer. As for time point: sample taken at primary tumor resection. No cell sorting; template was whole RNA from tumor, lung tissue or PBMC. Each CDR3 protein gets one entry after TCRdb re-called the 5' RACE reads with MiXCR. The data contain more than 30,000 distinct CDR3 sequences, approximately 6.3% of them seen just once; the ten biggest clones take up approximately 10%. The sample here was PBMCs, taken at surgery. These receptors were obtained from a male donor with early-stage non-small cell lung cancer.

This clonotype was counted many times. V and J are TRBV5-1 and TRBJ2-3; 9 positions match TRBD2. V lost 2 bases to trimming and J lost 2 bases; unmatched junction nucleotides: 3. CDR3 length: 15 residues. Germline V CDR1 and CDR2: SGHRS, YFSETQ. The CDR3 here is CASSFSGGITDTQYF. The CDR3 DNA reads TGCGCCAGCAGCTTTAGCGGGGGTATCACAGATACGCAGTATTTT.

The table lists this clonotype with many counts. The chain combines TRBV7-9 with TRBJ1-6; a weak D match, TRBD1 (6 bases). The germline gives CDR1 SEHNR, CDR2 FQNEAQ (reference sequence). The CDR3 consists of 14 residues. V dropped 8 bases and J dropped 7 bases, with 15 bases sitting between them. CDR3: CASQQGVYNSPLHF. The DNA of the CDR3 is TGTGCCAGCCAACAGGGAGTTTACAATTCACCCCTCCACTTT.

There are many counts of this clonotype. The chain couples TRBV28 to TRBJ2-4; D call uncertain. Trimming stripped 3 bases from V and 1 base from J, with 7 bases between. The germline gives CDR1 MDHEN, CDR2 SYDVKM. This CDR3 region has 14 residues. CDR3 sequence (DNA): TGTGCCAGCAGTTTTGCCGCGGCCAAAAACATTCAGTACTTC. Residues: CASSFAAAKNIQYF. Drawing the rest from reference TRBV28 and TRBJ2-4, the complete variable domain is DVKVTQSSRYLVKRTGEKVFLECVQDMDHENMFWYRQDPGLGLRLIYFSYDVKMKEKGDIPEGYSVSREKKERFSLILESASTNQTSMYLCASSFAAAKNIQYFGAGTRLSVL.

This clonotype was counted at least ten times. This chain joins TRBV6-4 and TRBJ2-1, with 8 bases lining up with TRBD1. The CDR3 runs 12 residues. The V and J ends lost 3 bases and 12 bases, in that order; junction bases with no gene match: 4. The V gene's germline CDR1 is MRHNA and CDR2 SNTAGT. The CDR3 loop is CASSDRQGRQFF. Here the CDR3 DNA reads TGTGCCAGCAGTGATCGACAGGGGAGGCAGTTCTTC.

This clonotype has just a few counts. The chain joins TRBV7-2 to TRBJ1-1; D gene ambiguous. The CDR3 sequence is 19 residues long. The ends were cut back, 5 bases at V and 1 base at J, with 26 bases in the middle. The V gene's germline CDR1 is SGHTA and CDR2 FQGNSA. The CDR3 DNA sequence: TGTGCCAGCAGCCTCGGTCGGCTGCTCGCCCGACTTCAGAACACTGAAGCTTTCTTT. Translating it yields CASSLGRLLARLQNTEAFF.

The sample holds many counts of this clonotype. The chain has TRBV5-1 and TRBJ1-1; 10 bases are shared with TRBD1. The CDR3 covers 15 residues. Germline trimming cut 5 bases from V and 7 bases from J; bases unmatched to any gene: 11. Per the germline V gene, CDR1 is SGHRS and CDR2 is YFSETQ. CDR3 bases: TGCGCCAGCAGATTAGACGGACAGGGGGGTTTTGAAGCTTTCTTT. It is translated as CASRLDGQGGFEAFF.

This clonotype was recorded many times. The rearrangement links TRBV4-2 to TRBJ2-1, with D perhaps TRBD2 (6 bases). V lost 0 bases and J 6 bases, leaving 12 bases between the germline ends. The germline CDR1 and CDR2 sequences are LGHNA and YNFKEQ. The CDR3 has 15 residues. For the CDR3, the DNA is TGTGCCAGCAGCCAAGATGGGACTCCGAGCAATGAGCAGTTCTTC. Translating it yields CASSQDGTPSNEQFF.